This TCR beta chain was sequenced in a study of CXCR3-negative and CXCR3-positive naive CD8 T cells. In the study overall: TRB reads totalled about 150 million, about 1.5 +/- 0.3 million per library.

All TRB cDNA libraries came from 5' RACE performed with UMI labels. Reprocessing the 5' RACE reads, TCRdb reports a single entry for every CDR3 protein and omits DNA. The listing records 100,000 to 150,000 distinct CDR3 sequences. At about 310,000 cells each, triplicate sorts were carried out for each CD8+ T cell subset. CD45RO-CCR7+CD27+CD95- cells counted as naive CD8+ T cells. The CDR3 length is 16 residues. Germline lookup yields CDR1 SGHRS and CDR2 YFSETQ. The TCR originated in a human donor in good health. Some clones in this sample may be carry-over from other donors' samples. Sequenced: naive CXCR3- CD8+ T cells from blood. As to subset: CD45RO-CCR7+CD27+CD95- naive CD8+ T cells lacking CXCR3 (TNR3-). This sequence joins TRBV5-1 and TRBJ2-7; TCRdb's assignment of TRBD2 cannot be checked, as there is no DNA. The CDR3 sequence: CASSLEGSPLSYEQYF.